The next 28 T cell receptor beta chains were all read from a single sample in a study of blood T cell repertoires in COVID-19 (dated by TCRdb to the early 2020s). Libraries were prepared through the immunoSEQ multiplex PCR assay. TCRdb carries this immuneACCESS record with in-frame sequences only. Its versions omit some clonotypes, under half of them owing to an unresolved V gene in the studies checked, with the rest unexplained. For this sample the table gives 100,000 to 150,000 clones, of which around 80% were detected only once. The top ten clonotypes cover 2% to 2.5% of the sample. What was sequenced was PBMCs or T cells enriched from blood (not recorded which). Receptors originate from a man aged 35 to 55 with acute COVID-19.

CDR3: CASKDGMGNEQFF. CDR3 coding DNA: TGCGCCAGCAAGGACGGGATGGGAAATGAGCAGTTCTTC. The chain joins TRBV5-1 to TRBJ2-1; perhaps TRBD2 as D (5 bases). Trimming pared 6 bases from V and 7 bases from J, leaving 14 bases between. Germline CDR1 and CDR2: SGHRS and YFSETQ. The CDR3 is made up of 13 amino acids.

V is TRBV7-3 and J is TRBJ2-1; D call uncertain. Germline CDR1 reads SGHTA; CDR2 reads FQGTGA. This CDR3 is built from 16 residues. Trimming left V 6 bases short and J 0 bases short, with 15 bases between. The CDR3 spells CASSSFSGASYNEQFF. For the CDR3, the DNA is TGTGCCAGCAGTTCCTTTTCGGGTGCCTCCTACAATGAGCAGTTCTTC.

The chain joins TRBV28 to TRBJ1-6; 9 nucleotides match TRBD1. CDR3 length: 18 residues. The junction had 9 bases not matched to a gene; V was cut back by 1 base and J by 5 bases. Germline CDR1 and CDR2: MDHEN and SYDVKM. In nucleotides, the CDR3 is TGTGCCAGCAGTTTATCCCCGGGACAGGGCTGGGATAATTCACCCCTCCACTTT. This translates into CASSLSPGQGWDNSPLHF.

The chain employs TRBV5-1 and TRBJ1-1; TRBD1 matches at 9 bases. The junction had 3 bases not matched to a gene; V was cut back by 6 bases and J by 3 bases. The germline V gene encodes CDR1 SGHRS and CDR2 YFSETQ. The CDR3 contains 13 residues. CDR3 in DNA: TGCGCCAGCAACCGACAGGGGGACACTGAAGCTTTCTTT. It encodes CASNRQGDTEAFF.

The CDR3 sequence is CSGLRYGELFF. The CDR3 DNA reads as TGCAGCGGGTTGCGTTACGGGGAGCTGTTTTTT. The chain has TRBV29-1 and TRBJ2-2, with unresolved D. Germline CDR1 SQVTM, CDR2 ANQGSEA. The CDR3 runs to 11 residues. The V end lost 7 bases, the J end lost 7 bases, and 10 bases lay between the germline ends.

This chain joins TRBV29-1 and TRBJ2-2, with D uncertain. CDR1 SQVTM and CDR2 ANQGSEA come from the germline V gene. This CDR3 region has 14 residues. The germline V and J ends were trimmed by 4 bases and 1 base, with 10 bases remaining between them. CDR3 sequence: CSVAGQMNTGELFF. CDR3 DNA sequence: TGCAGCGTTGCTGGTCAGATGAACACCGGGGAGCTGTTTTTT.

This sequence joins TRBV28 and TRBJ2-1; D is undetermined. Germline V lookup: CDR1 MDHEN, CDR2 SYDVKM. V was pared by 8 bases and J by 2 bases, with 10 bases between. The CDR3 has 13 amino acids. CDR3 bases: TGTGCCAGCGGCCGAGGAGCCTACAATGAGCAGTTCTTC. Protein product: CASGRGAYNEQFF.

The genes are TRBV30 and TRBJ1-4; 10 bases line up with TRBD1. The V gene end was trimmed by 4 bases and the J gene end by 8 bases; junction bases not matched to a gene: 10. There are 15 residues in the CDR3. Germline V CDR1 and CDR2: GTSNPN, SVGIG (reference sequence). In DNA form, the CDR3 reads TGTGCCTGGAATACCCAGACAGGGGGCAGGGAAAAACTGTTTTTT. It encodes CAWNTQTGGREKLFF.

CDR3 DNA sequence: TGTGCCAGCAGCTCCGGACTAGACAATGAGCAGTTCTTC. Protein product: CASSSGLDNEQFF. The J gene is TRBJ2-1, the V gene TRBV7-3; the match to TRBD2 covers 7 bases. J was trimmed by 5 bases and V by 4 bases; bases with no gene match: 2. This CDR3 has 13 amino acids. Germline CDR1 SGHTA, CDR2 FQGTGA. The full variable domain, completed using reference TRBV7-3 and TRBJ2-1, is GAGVSQTPSNKVTEKGKYVELRCDPISGHTALYWYRQSLGQGPEFLIYFQGTGAADDSGLPNDRFFAVRPEGSVSTLKIQRTERGDSAVYLCASSSGLDNEQFFGPGTRLTVL.

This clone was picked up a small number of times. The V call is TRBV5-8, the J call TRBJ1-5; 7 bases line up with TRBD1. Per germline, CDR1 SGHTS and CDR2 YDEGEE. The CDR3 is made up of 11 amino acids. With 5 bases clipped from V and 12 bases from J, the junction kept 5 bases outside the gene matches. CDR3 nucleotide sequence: TGTGCCAGCAGGTGGCAGGGGGGCCAGCATTTT. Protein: CASRWQGGQHF. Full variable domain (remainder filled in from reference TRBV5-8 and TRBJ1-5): EAGVTQSPTHLIKTRGQQATLRCSPISGHTSVYWYQQALGLGLQFLLWYDEGEERNRGNFPPRFSGRQFPNYSSELNVNALELEDSALYLCASRWQGGQHFGDGTRLSIL.

The CDR3 loop is CASSPHPPGTGVTDTQYF. CDR3 DNA: TGTGCCAGCAGCCCACACCCCCCAGGGACAGGGGTCACAGATACGCAGTATTTT. The chain joins TRBV5-4 to TRBJ2-3; 10 bases are a match to TRBD1. Trimming took 4 bases from V and 2 from J; bases not matched to a gene: 13. This CDR3 region has 18 residues. From germline, CDR1 is SGHNT and CDR2 YYREEE (reference sequence). Combining the CDR3 with reference TRBV5-4 and TRBJ2-3 gives the whole variable domain ETGVTQSPTHLIKTRGQQVTLRCSSQSGHNTVSWYQQALGQGPQFIFQYYREEENGRGNFPPRFSGLQFPNYSSELNVNALELDDSALYLCASSPHPPGTGVTDTQYFGPGTRLTVL.

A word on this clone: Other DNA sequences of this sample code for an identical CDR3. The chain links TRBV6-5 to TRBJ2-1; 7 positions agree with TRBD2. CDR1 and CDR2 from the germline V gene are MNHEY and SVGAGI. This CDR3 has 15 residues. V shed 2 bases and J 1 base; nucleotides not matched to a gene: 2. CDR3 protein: CASSYGRGSYNEQFF. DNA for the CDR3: TGTGCCAGCAGTTACGGGCGGGGGTCCTACAATGAGCAGTTCTTC.

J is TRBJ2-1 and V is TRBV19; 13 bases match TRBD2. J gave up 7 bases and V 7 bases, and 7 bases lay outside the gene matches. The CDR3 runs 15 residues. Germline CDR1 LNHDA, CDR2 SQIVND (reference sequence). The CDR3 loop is CASTLLAGGLNEQFF. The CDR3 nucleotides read TGTGCCAGTACCTTACTAGCGGGAGGGCTTAATGAGCAGTTCTTC.

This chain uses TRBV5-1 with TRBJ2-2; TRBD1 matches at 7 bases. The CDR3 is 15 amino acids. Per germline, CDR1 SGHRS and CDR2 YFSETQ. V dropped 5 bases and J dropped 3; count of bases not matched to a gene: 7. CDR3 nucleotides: TGCGCCAGCAGGGCCGGGACAGTAGACACCGGGGAGCTGTTTTTT. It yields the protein CASRAGTVDTGELFF. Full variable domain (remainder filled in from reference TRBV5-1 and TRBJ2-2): KAGVTQTPRYLIKTRGQQVTLSCSPISGHRSVSWYQQTPGQGLQFLFEYFSETQRNKGNFPGRFSGRQFSNSRSEMNVSTLELGDSALYLCASRAGTVDTGELFFGEGSRLTVL.

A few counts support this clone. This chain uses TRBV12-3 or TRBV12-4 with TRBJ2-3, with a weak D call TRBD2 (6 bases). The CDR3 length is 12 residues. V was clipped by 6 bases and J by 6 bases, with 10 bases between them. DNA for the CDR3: TGTGCCAGCAGCACGGGGGTGGATACGCAGTATTTT. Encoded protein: CASSTGVDTQYF.

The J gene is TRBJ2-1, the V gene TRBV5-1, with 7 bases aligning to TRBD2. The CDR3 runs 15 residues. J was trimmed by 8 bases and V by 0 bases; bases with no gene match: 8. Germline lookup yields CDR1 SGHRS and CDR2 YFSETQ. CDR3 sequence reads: CASSLAQGEGDEQFF. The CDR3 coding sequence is TGCGCCAGCAGCTTGGCCCAAGGGGAGGGCGATGAGCAGTTCTTC.

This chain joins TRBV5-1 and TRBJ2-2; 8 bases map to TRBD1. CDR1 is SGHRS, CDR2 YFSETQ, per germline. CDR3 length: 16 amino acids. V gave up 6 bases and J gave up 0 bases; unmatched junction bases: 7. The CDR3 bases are TGCGCCAGCACCTCCCAGGGGGCGACGAACACCGGGGAGCTGTTTTTT. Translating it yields CASTSQGATNTGELFF.

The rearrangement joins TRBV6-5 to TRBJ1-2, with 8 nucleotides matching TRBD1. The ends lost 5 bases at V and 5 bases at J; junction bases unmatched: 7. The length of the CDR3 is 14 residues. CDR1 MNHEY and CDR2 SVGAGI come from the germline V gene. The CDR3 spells CASSRQGLGYGYTF. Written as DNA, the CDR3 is TGTGCCAGCAGTCGACAGGGGCTAGGGTATGGCTACACCTTC.

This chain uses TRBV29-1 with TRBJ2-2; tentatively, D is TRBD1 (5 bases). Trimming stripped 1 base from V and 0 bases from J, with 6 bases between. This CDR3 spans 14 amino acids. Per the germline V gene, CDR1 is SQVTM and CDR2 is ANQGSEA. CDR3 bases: TGCAGCGTTGAAGGACAGTCGAACACCGGGGAGCTGTTTTTT. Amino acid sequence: CSVEGQSNTGELFF.

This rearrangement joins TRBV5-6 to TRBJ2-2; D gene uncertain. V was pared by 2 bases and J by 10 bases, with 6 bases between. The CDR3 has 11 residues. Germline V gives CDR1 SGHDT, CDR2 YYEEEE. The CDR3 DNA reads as TGTGCCAGCAGCTTTGAGGAGGAGCTGTTTTTT. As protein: CASSFEEELFF. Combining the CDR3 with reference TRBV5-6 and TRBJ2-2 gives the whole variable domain DAGVTQSPTHLIKTRGQQVTLRCSPKSGHDTVSWYQQALGQGPQFIFQYYEEEERQRGNFPDRFSGHQFPNYSSELNVNALLLGDSALYLCASSFEEELFFGEGSRLTVL.

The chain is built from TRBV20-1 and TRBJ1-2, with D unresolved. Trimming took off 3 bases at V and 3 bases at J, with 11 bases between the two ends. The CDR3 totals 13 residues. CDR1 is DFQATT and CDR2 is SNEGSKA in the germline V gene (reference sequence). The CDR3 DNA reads TGCAGTGCTAGTCGCCCCCAGGACTATGGCTACACCTTC. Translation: CSASRPQDYGYTF.

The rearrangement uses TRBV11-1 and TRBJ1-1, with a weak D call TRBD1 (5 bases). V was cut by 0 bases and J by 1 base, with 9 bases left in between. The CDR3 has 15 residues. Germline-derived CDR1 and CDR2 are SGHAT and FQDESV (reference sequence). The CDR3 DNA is TGTGCCAGCAGCTTAGCGGGACTCACGAACACTGAAGCTTTCTTT. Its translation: CASSLAGLTNTEAFF.

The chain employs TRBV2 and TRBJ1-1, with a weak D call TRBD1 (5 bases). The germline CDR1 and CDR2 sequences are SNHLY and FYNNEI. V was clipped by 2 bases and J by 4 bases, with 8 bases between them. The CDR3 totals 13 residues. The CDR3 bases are TGTGCCAGCAGTGAACCTAGGGGCACTGAAGCTTTCTTT. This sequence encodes CASSEPRGTEAFF.

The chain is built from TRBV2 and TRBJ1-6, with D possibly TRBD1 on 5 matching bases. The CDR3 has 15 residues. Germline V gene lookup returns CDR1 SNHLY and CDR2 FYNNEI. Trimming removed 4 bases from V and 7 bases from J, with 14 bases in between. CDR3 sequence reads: CASSVFEGANSPLHF. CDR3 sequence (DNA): TGTGCCAGCAGTGTTTTCGAAGGGGCGAATTCACCCCTCCACTTT.

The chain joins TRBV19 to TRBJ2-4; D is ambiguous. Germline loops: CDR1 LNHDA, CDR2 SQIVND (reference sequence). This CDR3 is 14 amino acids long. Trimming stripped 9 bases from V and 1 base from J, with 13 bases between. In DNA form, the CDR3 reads TGTGCCAGCTCGTCCGGGTTCGCCAAAAACATTCAGTACTTC. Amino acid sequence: CASSSGFAKNIQYF.

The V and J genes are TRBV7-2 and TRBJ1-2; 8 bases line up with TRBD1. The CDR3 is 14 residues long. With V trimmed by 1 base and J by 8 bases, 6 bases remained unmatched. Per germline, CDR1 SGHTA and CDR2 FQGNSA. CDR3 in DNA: TGTGCCAGCAGCTTAGTCGGACAGGGAGGAGGCTACACCTTC. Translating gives CASSLVGQGGGYTF. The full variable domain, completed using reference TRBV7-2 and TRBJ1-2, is GAGVSQSPSNKVTEKGKDVELRCDPISGHTALYWYRQSLGQGLEFLIYFQGNSAPDKSGLPSDRFSAERTGGSVSTLTIQRTQQEDSAVYLCASSLVGQGGGYTFGSGTRLTVV.

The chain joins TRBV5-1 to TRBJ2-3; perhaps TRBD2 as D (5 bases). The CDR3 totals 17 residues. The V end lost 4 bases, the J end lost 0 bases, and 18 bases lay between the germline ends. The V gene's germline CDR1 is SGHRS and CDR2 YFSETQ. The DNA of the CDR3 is TGCGCCAGCAGCACCTCCGGGGTACTTACGAGCACAGATACGCAGTATTTT. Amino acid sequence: CASSTSGVLTSTDTQYF.

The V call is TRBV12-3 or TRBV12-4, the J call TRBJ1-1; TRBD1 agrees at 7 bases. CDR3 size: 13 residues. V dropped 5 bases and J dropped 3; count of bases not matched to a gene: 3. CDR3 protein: CASSQTGYTEAFF. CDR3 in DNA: TGTGCCAGCAGTCAGACAGGGTACACTGAAGCTTTCTTT.